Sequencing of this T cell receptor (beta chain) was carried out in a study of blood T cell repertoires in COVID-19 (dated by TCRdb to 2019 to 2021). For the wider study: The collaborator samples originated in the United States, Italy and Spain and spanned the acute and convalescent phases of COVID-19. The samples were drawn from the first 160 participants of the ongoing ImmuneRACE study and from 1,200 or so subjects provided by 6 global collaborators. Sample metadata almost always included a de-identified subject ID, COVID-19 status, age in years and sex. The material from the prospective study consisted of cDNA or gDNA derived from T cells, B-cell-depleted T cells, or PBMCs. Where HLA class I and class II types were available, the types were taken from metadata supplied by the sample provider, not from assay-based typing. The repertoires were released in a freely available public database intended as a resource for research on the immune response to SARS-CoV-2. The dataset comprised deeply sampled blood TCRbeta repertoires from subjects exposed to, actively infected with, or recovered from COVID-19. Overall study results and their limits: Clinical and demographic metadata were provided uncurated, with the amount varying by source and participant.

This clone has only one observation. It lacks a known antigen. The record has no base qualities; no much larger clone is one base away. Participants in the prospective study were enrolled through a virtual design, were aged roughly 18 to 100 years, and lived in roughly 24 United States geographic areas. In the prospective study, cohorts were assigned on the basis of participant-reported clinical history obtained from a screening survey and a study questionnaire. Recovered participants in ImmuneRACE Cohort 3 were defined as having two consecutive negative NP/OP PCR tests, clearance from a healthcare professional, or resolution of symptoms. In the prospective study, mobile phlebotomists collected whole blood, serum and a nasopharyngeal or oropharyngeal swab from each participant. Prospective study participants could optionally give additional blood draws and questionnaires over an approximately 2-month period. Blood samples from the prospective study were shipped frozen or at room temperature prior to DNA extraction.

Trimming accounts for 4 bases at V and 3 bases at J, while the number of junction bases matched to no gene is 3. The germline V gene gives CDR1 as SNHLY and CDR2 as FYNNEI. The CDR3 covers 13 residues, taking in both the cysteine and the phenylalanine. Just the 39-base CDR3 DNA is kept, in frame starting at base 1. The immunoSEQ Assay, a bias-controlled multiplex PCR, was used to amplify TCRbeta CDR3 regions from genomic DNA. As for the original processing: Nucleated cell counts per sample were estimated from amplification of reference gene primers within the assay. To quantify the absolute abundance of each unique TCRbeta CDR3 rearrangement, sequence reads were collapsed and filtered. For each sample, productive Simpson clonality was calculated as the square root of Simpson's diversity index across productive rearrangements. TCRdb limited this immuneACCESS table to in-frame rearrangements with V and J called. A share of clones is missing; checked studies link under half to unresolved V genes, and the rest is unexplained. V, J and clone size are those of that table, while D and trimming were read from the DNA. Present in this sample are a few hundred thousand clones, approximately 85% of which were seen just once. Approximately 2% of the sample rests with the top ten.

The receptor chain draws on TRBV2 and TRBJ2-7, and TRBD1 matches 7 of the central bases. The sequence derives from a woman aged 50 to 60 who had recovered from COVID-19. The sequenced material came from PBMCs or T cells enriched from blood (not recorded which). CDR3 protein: CASSGGQSYEQYF. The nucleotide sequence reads TGTGCCAGCAGTGGGGGACAGAGCTACGAGCAGTACTTC.